The clone carrying this T cell receptor (beta chain) came up once. Its antigen is not identified. The length of the CDR3 is 13 residues. Germline V gives CDR1 SGDLS, CDR2 YYNGEE. V gave up 5 bases and J gave up 8 bases; unmatched junction bases: 8. The time point was: week 47, end of study. A single vaccine dose contained 300 ug of mutant IDH1 20-mer peptide, and topical imiquimod was used with it. The sample comes from a study of a mutant IDH1 vaccine in newly diagnosed glioma. Study context: With temozolomide cycles, or 4-6 weeks after radiotherapy alone, vaccination was started.

Clones were sequenced by immunoSEQ multiplex PCR, and TCRdb holds only the in-frame ones, with some missing. The sample comprises some 20,000 clones, 84% of which are singletons, and approximately 2.6% rests with the top ten. The sequencing used PBMCs, collected from a glioma patient whose treatment included an IDH1 peptide vaccine. The J gene is TRBJ1-2, the V gene TRBV9; 8 bases map to TRBD1. This TCR derives from a man in his forties or fifties with glioma. CDR3 coding DNA: TGTGCCAGCAGGGACAGGGAAAGTGTAGGCTACACCTTC. The encoded protein is CASRDRESVGYTF.